Presented here are 32 T cell receptor beta chains from one specimen sequenced in a study of blood T cell repertoires in COVID-19. Profiling relied on immunoSEQ multiplex PCR, and the TCRdb table lists in-frame clones only, not all of them. The sample holds under 90,000 clones, about three quarters seen once. Source material: peripheral blood. The receptors originated from a man in his fifties or sixties with active or convalescent COVID-19.

The J gene is TRBJ1-2, the V gene TRBV3-1 (or the pseudogene TRBV3-2), with 8 positions matching TRBD1. J gave up 4 bases and V 1 base, and 11 bases lay outside the gene matches. CDR3 length: 17 residues. Germline V CDR1 and CDR2: LGHDT, YNNKEL (reference sequence). CDR3 sequence (DNA): TGTGCCAGCAGCCAAGGACTGGCAGGGGGCTCTCTCTATGGCTACACCTTC. Translated, it gives CASSQGLAGGSLYGYTF.

V gene TRBV27 combines with J gene TRBJ1-2; D is perhaps TRBD1 (6 bases). This CDR3 is 16 amino acids long. Trimming left V 5 bases short and J 5 bases short, with 21 bases between. In germline, CDR1 is MNHEY, CDR2 SMNVEV (reference sequence). CDR3 amino acids: CASSPGGARVGYGYTF. Here the CDR3 DNA reads TGTGCCAGCAGTCCCGGGGGGGCGCGAGTAGGGTATGGCTACACCTTC.

This clone has just a few counts. V usage is TRBV5-1 and J usage is TRBJ1-3, with 7 nucleotides matching TRBD1. The CDR3 spans 15 residues. J lost 8 bases, V lost 3 bases, and 11 bases had no gene match. The germline V gene has CDR1 SGHRS and CDR2 YFSETQ. The CDR3 loop is CASSWDTGAKDTIYF. Written as DNA, the CDR3 is TGCGCCAGCAGCTGGGACACAGGGGCAAAGGACACCATATATTTT. Looking up the rest from reference TRBV5-1 and TRBJ1-3 gives the full variable domain: KAGVTQTPRYLIKTRGQQVTLSCSPISGHRSVSWYQQTPGQGLQFLFEYFSETQRNKGNFPGRFSGRQFSNSRSEMNVSTLELGDSALYLCASSWDTGAKDTIYFGEGSWLTVV.

The chain couples TRBV10-3 to TRBJ1-6; D not certain. The CDR3 sequence is 14 residues long. V lost 6 bases and J lost 5, with 11 bases in between. Germline V gene sequence: CDR1 ENHRY, CDR2 SYGVKD. CDR3 amino acids: CAIRQSSDNSPLHF. For the CDR3, the DNA is TGTGCCATCAGGCAATCCAGTGATAATTCACCCCTCCACTTT.

There are a few counts of this clone. The CDR3 nucleotides read TGTGCCAGCAGCGGAGTGAGGGGACTAGCGGGTGTCAATGAGCAGTTCTTC. It codes for CASSGVRGLAGVNEQFF. This sequence joins TRBV7-9 and TRBJ2-1; 12 bases line up with TRBD2. J lost 6 bases, V lost 5 bases, and 11 bases had no gene match. CDR1 is SEHNR, CDR2 FQNEAQ, per germline (reference sequence). The CDR3 has 17 residues.

This clone showed up just a few times. The chain is built from TRBV9 and TRBJ2-3; 9 bases are a match to TRBD2. Looked up from germline, CDR1 is SGDLS and CDR2 is YYNGEE. The V segment lost 0 bases and the J segment 2 bases; nucleotides outside the gene matches: 7. CDR3 length: 17 amino acids. As DNA, the CDR3 is TGTGCCAGCAGCGTAGGCCTAGCGGGGAGAACCACAGATACGCAGTATTTT. This gives the protein CASSVGLAGRTTDTQYF.

Of note for this clone: The identical CDR3 is also encoded by other nucleotide sequences in the sample. The chain uses TRBV14 and TRBJ1-2; weak D call: TRBD1 (5 bases). The CDR3 has 14 residues. V was clipped by 0 bases and J by 4 bases, with 9 bases between them. Looked up from germline, CDR1 is SGHDN and CDR2 is FVKESK. Here the CDR3 DNA reads TGTGCCAGCAGCCAAGACCGGGGGGTCTATGGCTACACCTTC. This translates into CASSQDRGVYGYTF.

This sequence joins TRBV10-2 and TRBJ1-1; the match to TRBD1 covers 10 bases. Germline CDR1 is WSHSY and CDR2 is SAAADI. Germline trimming cut 3 bases from V and 0 bases from J; bases unmatched to any gene: 4. The CDR3 sequence is 16 residues long. CDR3 protein: CASSERDRGLNTEAFF. The DNA for the CDR3 is TGCGCCAGCAGTGAACGGGACAGGGGCTTGAACACTGAAGCTTTCTTT.

V is TRBV5-4 and J is TRBJ2-1; 9 nucleotides line up with TRBD2. The CDR3 extends over 15 amino acids. V lost 2 bases to trimming and J lost 2 bases; unmatched junction nucleotides: 2. CDR1 and CDR2 (germline): SGHNT, YYREEE (reference sequence). CDR3 sequence reads: CASSLASGAYNEQFF. CDR3 bases: TGTGCCAGCAGCTTAGCTAGCGGGGCCTACAATGAGCAGTTCTTC.

The chain has TRBV7-9 and TRBJ1-4; D unresolved. The CDR3 loop spans 17 amino acids. Trimming removed 4 bases at V and 0 bases at J, with 15 bases between. Per germline, CDR1 SEHNR and CDR2 FQNEAQ (reference sequence). As DNA, the CDR3 is TGTGCCAGCAGCTCTGTTATAGGCAGGTCAACTAATGAAAAACTGTTTTTT. This translates into CASSSVIGRSTNEKLFF.

The sample holds a few counts of this clone. The J gene is TRBJ2-3, the V gene TRBV4-3, with D possibly TRBD1 on 6 matching bases. The CDR3 is made up of 18 amino acids. V dropped 1 base and J dropped 0 bases, with 17 bases sitting between them. Per germline, CDR1 LGHNA and CDR2 YSLEER. CDR3 DNA: TGCGCCAGCAGCCAAGGACCGAGGACAGCTTCTAGCACAGATACGCAGTATTTT. Amino acid sequence: CASSQGPRTASSTDTQYF.

This clone was observed a few times. The chain uses TRBV5-4 and TRBJ1-3; 7 bases are shared with TRBD1. CDR1 is SGHNT, CDR2 YYREEE, per germline (reference sequence). CDR3 length: 16 residues. J was trimmed by 0 bases and V by 4 bases; bases with no gene match: 7. CDR3 sequence reads: CASSLGQTFSGNTIYF. CDR3 coding DNA: TGTGCCAGCAGCCTGGGACAGACTTTCTCTGGAAACACCATATATTTT.

The V call is TRBV2, the J call TRBJ1-3; D is possibly TRBD1 (6 bases). V lost 6 bases to trimming and J lost 0 bases, with 12 bases between them. Germline CDR1 and CDR2: SNHLY and FYNNEI. The CDR3 consists of 15 residues. The CDR3 sequence is CASREGGYSGNTIYF. Here the CDR3 DNA reads TGTGCCAGCAGGGAGGGGGGGTACTCTGGAAACACCATATATTTT.

This chain links TRBV3-1 (or the pseudogene TRBV3-2) with TRBJ2-3; a weak D match, TRBD2 (6 bases). The CDR3 has 16 amino acids. The germline V and J ends were trimmed by 3 bases and 1 base, with 14 bases remaining between them. Germline values: CDR1 LGHDT, CDR2 YNNKEL (reference sequence). The CDR3 DNA is TGTGCCAGCAGCCAGGGGGGTAGAAAGGGCACAGATACGCAGTATTTT. Amino acids: CASSQGGRKGTDTQYF.

The V call is TRBV5-6, the J call TRBJ2-7, with 7 bases lining up with TRBD1. V was pared by 4 bases and J by 2 bases, with 6 bases of the junction left unmatched. Germline V gene data show CDR1 as SGHDT and CDR2 as YYEEEE. This CDR3 region has 14 residues. The CDR3 sequence: CASSQAGTAYEQYF. Written as DNA, the CDR3 is TGTGCCAGCAGCCAAGCCGGGACAGCCTACGAGCAGTACTTC.

The chain couples TRBV4-3 to TRBJ2-3, with 7 bases matching TRBD2. Germline V gene sequence: CDR1 LGHNA, CDR2 YSLEER. V lost 3 bases to trimming and J lost 8 bases; unmatched junction nucleotides: 17. There are 17 residues in the CDR3. The CDR3 protein is CASSQEIGLAGGSTQYF. The DNA of the CDR3 is TGCGCCAGCAGCCAGGAAATAGGGCTCGCCGGGGGGAGTACGCAGTATTTT.

CDR3 residues: CASSPPGYSYEQYF. In DNA, the CDR3 is TGTGCCAGCAGCCCCCCGGGGTACTCCTACGAGCAGTACTTC. This sequence joins TRBV7-2 and TRBJ2-7; D is perhaps TRBD2 (5 bases). V was cut by 5 bases and J by 0 bases, with 11 bases left in between. This CDR3 is built from 14 residues. The V gene's germline CDR1 is SGHTA and CDR2 FQGNSA.

This chain joins TRBV9 and TRBJ2-7, with TRBD1 identical over 9 bases. With V trimmed by 0 bases and J by 2 bases, 3 bases remained unmatched. This CDR3 has 15 residues. Germline CDR1 is SGDLS and CDR2 is YYNGEE. The CDR3, as DNA: TGTGCCAGCAGCGTAGCGGGACAGGGAACCTACGAGCAGTACTTC. It codes for CASSVAGQGTYEQYF.

The chain recombines TRBV2 with TRBJ1-2, with D tentatively TRBD1 (6 bases). Germline CDR1 SNHLY, CDR2 FYNNEI. The CDR3 extends over 12 amino acids. The V and J ends lost 11 bases and 9 bases respectively, with 19 bases between them. The CDR3 DNA follows: TGTGCCGAGGGGAGCAGGGGCAATAGCTACACCTTC. Translating it yields CAEGSRGNSYTF.

In its sample, this clone was seen once. The gene calls are TRBV6-5 and TRBJ2-3, with 8 bases that match TRBD2. The ends lost 6 bases at V and 5 bases at J; junction bases unmatched: 7. Germline V lookup: CDR1 MNHEY, CDR2 SVGAGI. CDR3 length: 14 residues. CDR3 amino acids: CASRIAGQIDTQYF. The CDR3 DNA reads as TGTGCCAGCAGGATAGCGGGGCAAATAGATACGCAGTATTTT.

This clone was seen once. The chain has TRBV29-1 and TRBJ2-7, with a possible D match to TRBD1 (6 bases). V gave up 6 bases and J gave up 1 base, with 16 bases separating them. The CDR3 totals 14 residues. CDR1 and CDR2 (germline): SQVTM, ANQGSEA. In nucleotides, the CDR3 is TGCAGCGTGGCAGGGGCAGAGCGGTCCTACGAGCAGTACTTC. It codes for CSVAGAERSYEQYF.

The genes are TRBV20-1 and TRBJ2-3; possibly TRBD2 for D (7 bases). This CDR3 spans 15 amino acids. V was cut by 6 bases and J by 2 bases, with 18 bases left in between. Germline V gene lookup returns CDR1 DFQATT and CDR2 SNEGSKA (reference sequence). In DNA form, the CDR3 reads TGCAGTGCCAGTTTGGGGGGGCGGAACACAGATACGCAGTATTTT. It encodes CSASLGGRNTDTQYF.

The chain uses TRBV19 and TRBJ1-5; a weak D match, TRBD1 (6 bases). The CDR3 runs 16 residues. The V gene lost 5 bases and the J gene lost 3 bases, with 17 bases spanning the gap. CDR1 LNHDA and CDR2 SQIVND come from the germline V gene (reference sequence). CDR3 protein: CASSSYRVSPNQPQHF. In DNA form, the CDR3 reads TGTGCCAGTAGTTCCTACAGGGTTTCGCCCAATCAGCCCCAGCATTTT.

The V gene is TRBV12-3 or TRBV12-4, the J gene TRBJ1-2, with D tentatively TRBD1 (5 bases). The CDR3 extends over 13 amino acids. V dropped 6 bases and J dropped 8 bases, with 16 bases sitting between them. The CDR3 is CASSHGGVRGYTF. The CDR3 nucleotides are TGTGCCAGCAGCCACGGGGGTGTACGGGGCTACACCTTC.

This chain connects TRBV7-6 to TRBJ2-3; D is uncertain. CDR1 and CDR2 (germline): SGHVS, FNYEAQ. The V end was cut by 4 bases, the J end by 7 bases, with 15 bases between. The CDR3 has 14 residues. The DNA of the CDR3 is TGTGCCAGCAGCTCAAAGCTAGGCGCGAATACGCAGTATTTT. Translated, it gives CASSSKLGANTQYF.

The J gene is TRBJ1-2, the V gene TRBV19; 7 bases are a match to TRBD1. This CDR3 spans 18 amino acids. V shed 3 bases and J 3 bases; nucleotides not matched to a gene: 16. Germline CDR1 is LNHDA and CDR2 is SQIVND (reference sequence). The CDR3 coding sequence is TGTGCCAGTAGTATCCTCGGACAGGCTCTTCCGGGGGACTATGGCTACACCTTC. It specifies CASSILGQALPGDYGYTF.

The rearrangement links TRBV19 to TRBJ2-7, with 7 positions matching TRBD1. Germline V CDR1 and CDR2: LNHDA, SQIVND (reference sequence). The trim removed 5 bases at V and 0 bases at J, leaving 16 bases unmatched. The CDR3 is 18 residues long. The CDR3 here is CASSLSGNRGSSSYEQYF. The DNA of the CDR3 is TGTGCCAGTAGTTTATCAGGGAACAGGGGCTCCAGCTCCTACGAGCAGTACTTC.

The gene calls are TRBV6-6 and TRBJ2-5; TRBD1 is a possible D gene (6 bases). In germline, CDR1 is MNHNY, CDR2 SVGAGI (reference sequence). V dropped 5 bases and J dropped 1 base, with 14 bases sitting between them. CDR3 size: 15 residues. CDR3 DNA sequence: TGTGCCAGCAGTAAACCTCAGGGGCTCCAAGAGACCCAGTACTTC. Translating it yields CASSKPQGLQETQYF.

This clone was seen a handful of times. J is TRBJ2-7 and V is TRBV5-1, with 9 positions matching TRBD1. The CDR3 is made up of 15 amino acids. The germline V gene encodes CDR1 SGHRS and CDR2 YFSETQ. The J segment lost 6 bases and the V segment lost 3 bases, leaving 10 bases of the junction unmatched. CDR3 sequence: CASSSSGTGSREQYF. The CDR3, as DNA: TGCGCCAGCAGCTCTTCCGGGACAGGGAGTCGCGAGCAGTACTTC.

The chain employs TRBV24-1 and TRBJ2-1; D may be TRBD2 (6 bases). Germline lookup yields CDR1 KGHDR and CDR2 SFDVKD. Trimming stripped 3 bases from V and 4 bases from J, with 9 bases between. The CDR3 covers 14 residues. The CDR3 sequence is CATSDRDSYNEQFF. In nucleotides, the CDR3 is TGTGCCACCAGTGATCGGGACTCTTACAATGAGCAGTTCTTC.

The V and J genes are TRBV5-1 and TRBJ2-7; TRBD2 matches at 10 bases. Germline V gene lookup returns CDR1 SGHRS and CDR2 YFSETQ. The CDR3 has 13 amino acids. V shed 6 bases and J 2 bases; nucleotides not matched to a gene: 2. The CDR3 coding sequence is TGCGCCAGCACTCTAGCGGGGGCCTACGAGCAGTACTTC. Its translation is CASTLAGAYEQYF.

The chain couples TRBV24-1 to TRBJ2-3; D gene unclear. V lost 6 bases and J lost 7, with 10 bases in between. Germline CDR1 and CDR2: KGHDR and SFDVKD. This CDR3 is 12 amino acids long. Written as DNA, the CDR3 is TGTGCCACCAGTTACGGTGGGCATACGCAGTATTTT. It encodes CATSYGGHTQYF.